One and the same sample provided the 20 T cell receptor beta chains below, sequenced in a study of naive and memory T cell subsets (TCRdb year 2017). The intended sense of this specimen's treatment or condition label: skin biopsy from PPD injection site in Mantoux-positive individual. The study reported a robust and sensitive protocol to amplify, sequence and analyze TCRs, based on 3' ligation of a UMI-containing oligonucleotide to TCR cDNA. Libraries were prepared through UMI-ligation and nested PCR. The sequencing machine was an Illumina MiSeq. The ligated cDNA was amplified by four rounds of PCR, in which nested alpha and beta constant region primers were used together with the SP2 primer. TCRdb redid the processing of the public reads, applying fastp at Q25 and MiXCR, and retained in-frame beta chains. A single entry per CDR3 protein holds the most common genes and DNA from its merged rows. Within this sample are more than 30,000 distinct CDR3 sequences, with 5.5% to 7.5% of them counted one time only. The ten largest account for approximately 3.1% of the sample.

Sequenced material: skin, taken from a tuberculin skin test site. The origin of the receptors is an adult in good health.

This clonotype showed up many times. The chain is built from TRBV7-2 and TRBJ1-1; D perhaps matches TRBD1 (5 bases). The V end was cut by 5 bases, the J end by 1 base, with 17 bases between. Germline CDR1 reads SGHTA; CDR2 reads FQGNSA. The CDR3 contains 16 residues. The CDR3 sequence is CASSQRVGGGNTEAFF. As DNA, the CDR3 is TGTGCCAGCAGCCAAAGAGTGGGGGGGGGGAACACTGAAGCTTTCTTT.

This clonotype was recorded many times. The chain employs TRBV7-2 and TRBJ2-2; TRBD1 is a possible D gene (5 bases). The germline V and J ends were trimmed by 1 base and 4 bases, with 10 bases remaining between them. This CDR3 is 15 amino acids long. Germline loops: CDR1 SGHTA, CDR2 FQGNSA. The CDR3 is CASSLDRSSTGELFF. For the CDR3, the DNA is TGTGCCAGCAGCTTAGACAGGTCGAGCACCGGGGAGCTGTTTTTT.

This clonotype has a count of ten or more. CDR3 loop: CSARDPRDSLVVNSPLHF. The CDR3 DNA reads TGCAGTGCTAGAGACCCCCGGGACAGTTTGGTTGTCAATTCACCCCTCCACTTT. The chain couples TRBV20-1 to TRBJ1-6; 7 bases fit TRBD1. V shed 0 bases, J shed 7 bases, and the junction held 15 bases outside the gene matches. Germline lookup yields CDR1 DFQATT and CDR2 SNEGSKA (reference sequence). The CDR3 totals 18 residues.

The table lists this clonotype with many counts. This chain connects TRBV7-9 to TRBJ2-3; D not certain. The CDR3 length is 15 residues. V gave up 1 base and J gave up 0 bases, with 8 bases separating them. Looked up from germline, CDR1 is SEHNR and CDR2 is FQNEAQ (reference sequence). The CDR3 region has the DNA TGTGCCAGCAGCTTAGTCAGGTGGAGCACAGATACGCAGTATTTT. It codes for CASSLVRWSTDTQYF.

This chain links TRBV14 with TRBJ1-2, with TRBD1 matching over 7 bases. The CDR3 consists of 12 residues. Trimming cost V 4 bases and J 11 bases; bases outside gene matches: 7. In germline, CDR1 is SGHDN, CDR2 FVKESK. DNA for the CDR3: TGTGCCAGCAGCCTGGGACAGAAGGAATACACCTTC. It is translated as CASSLGQKEYTF.

This clonotype was recorded many times. This chain links TRBV12-3 or TRBV12-4 with TRBJ2-2, with D perhaps matching TRBD2 (7 bases). The CDR3 has 16 amino acids. With 6 bases removed from V and 0 bases from J, the gap between germline ends came to 14 bases. The CDR3 sequence: CASSPRGGTNTGELFF. CDR3 bases: TGTGCCAGCAGCCCGAGGGGGGGGACGAACACCGGGGAGCTGTTTTTT.

This clonotype was found many times. The rearrangement joins TRBV14 to TRBJ2-3; D perhaps matches TRBD1 (6 bases). CDR1 and CDR2 from the germline V gene are SGHDN and FVKESK. V was shortened by 3 bases and J by 6 bases, with 10 bases between the two germline ends. The CDR3 is made up of 13 amino acids. The CDR3 loop reads CASSHQGLDTQYF. CDR3 in DNA: TGTGCCAGCAGCCACCAGGGGCTTGATACGCAGTATTTT.

About this clonotype: A read error may explain this, as a much larger clone is one base away. The V and J genes are TRBV12-3 or TRBV12-4 and TRBJ2-5, with TRBD2 identical over 7 bases. CDR3 length: 16 residues. The CDR3 DNA is TGTGTCAGCAGCCAGGAGGGAGGGATGGGGGTAGAGACCCAGTACTTC. This gives the protein CVSSQEGGMGVETQYF.

This clonotype came up many times. The genes are TRBV20-1 and TRBJ2-5; 8 nucleotides match TRBD2. After removal of 5 bases from V and 5 bases from J, the junction contained 10 bases not matched to a gene. The V gene's germline CDR1 is DFQATT and CDR2 SNEGSKA (reference sequence). The CDR3 totals 14 residues. The CDR3 is CSARTGGPGETQYF. The CDR3 nucleotides are TGCAGTGCTCGCACGGGGGGGCCGGGCGAGACCCAGTACTTC.

This clonotype was picked up many times. The rearrangement joins TRBV6-6 to TRBJ1-1; D may be TRBD1 (6 bases). CDR1 and CDR2 (germline): MNHNY, SVGAGI (reference sequence). Trimming removed 4 bases at V and 0 bases at J, with 15 bases between. The CDR3 consists of 16 residues. This CDR3 reads CASSFADRDMNTEAFF. CDR3 nucleotide sequence: TGTGCCAGCAGTTTCGCGGACAGAGACATGAACACTGAAGCTTTCTTT.

This clonotype was counted ten times or more. The chain employs TRBV20-1 and TRBJ1-4; unclear D gene. The length of the CDR3 is 12 residues. Looked up from germline, CDR1 is DFQATT and CDR2 is SNEGSKA (reference sequence). V shed 8 bases and J shed 4 bases, with 11 bases lying between them. As DNA, the CDR3 is TGCAGTCCCACGGAGTATAATGAAAAACTGTTTTTT. It is translated as CSPTEYNEKLFF.

This clonotype has ten or more counts. The J gene is TRBJ2-5, the V gene TRBV11-3; D is unresolved. The CDR3 is made up of 12 amino acids. Trimming stripped 2 bases from V and 0 bases from J, with 1 base between. In germline, CDR1 is SGHNT, CDR2 YENEEA. CDR3 residues: CASSLNQETQYF. CDR3 in DNA: TGTGCCAGCAGCTTAAACCAAGAGACCCAGTACTTC.

This clonotype was picked up many times. This chain joins TRBV20-1 and TRBJ1-2; 7 nucleotides match TRBD1. Germline CDR1 and CDR2: DFQATT and SNEGSKA (reference sequence). V trimming: 0 bases; J trimming: 2 bases; junction bases outside the gene matches: 9. This CDR3 has 16 residues. The DNA of the CDR3 is TGCAGTGCTAGAGAAAGGGGGCTCCAAGGGAACTATGGCTACACCTTC. It encodes CSARERGLQGNYGYTF.

This clonotype is deemed medium-sized. V gene TRBV6-2 or TRBV6-3 combines with J gene TRBJ2-2, with D perhaps matching TRBD2 (6 bases). Germline loops: CDR1 MNHEY, CDR2 SVGEGT. Trimming shortened V by 2 bases and J by 0 bases, and 13 bases separated the two germline ends. CDR3 length equals 17 residues. CDR3 bases: TGTGCCAGCAGTTACGTCTTGGCGGGGACGAACACCGGGGAGCTGTTTTTT. Translated: CASSYVLAGTNTGELFF.

This clonotype has a count of ten or more. The chain uses TRBV20-1 and TRBJ2-5; TRBD1 matches 7 bases. Germline CDR1 reads DFQATT; CDR2 reads SNEGSKA (reference sequence). The CDR3 consists of 16 residues. V shed 1 base and J 1 base; nucleotides not matched to a gene: 9. The CDR3: CSARGHTRDSQETQYF. The CDR3 region has the DNA TGCAGTGCTAGAGGACACACCCGGGACAGCCAAGAGACCCAGTACTTC.

This clonotype was picked up a small number of times. The rearrangement links TRBV6-5 to TRBJ1-2; D not certain. V lost 2 bases, J lost 4 bases, and 8 bases lay in between. Germline CDR1 and CDR2: MNHEY and SVGAGI. CDR3 length: 13 amino acids. CDR3 protein: CASSYTASYGYTF. The CDR3 bases are TGTGCCAGCAGTTACACGGCTAGCTATGGCTACACCTTC.

The chain couples TRBV9 to TRBJ2-2, with 10 bases aligning to TRBD2. The CDR3 is 18 amino acids. V lost 0 bases and J lost 0; bases outside the gene matches: 5. Germline loops: CDR1 SGDLS, CDR2 YYNGEE. The CDR3 here is CASSVGPSGGPNTGELFF. CDR3 nucleotide sequence: TGTGCCAGCAGCGTAGGCCCTAGCGGGGGCCCGAACACCGGGGAGCTGTTTTTT. Looking up the rest from reference TRBV9 and TRBJ2-2 gives the full variable domain: DSGVTQTPKHLITATGQRVTLRCSPRSGDLSVYWYQQSLDQGLQFLIQYYNGEERAKGNILERFSAQQFPDLHSELNLSSLELGDSALYFCASSVGPSGGPNTGELFFGEGSRLTVL.

This clonotype was observed many times. J is TRBJ2-5 and V is TRBV29-1, with TRBD1 identical over 7 bases. The CDR3 length is 12 residues. CDR1 is SQVTM, CDR2 ANQGSEA, per germline. Trimming at V came to 6 bases and at J to 5 bases, leaving 6 bases not matched to a gene. The CDR3 loop reads CSVATGSETQYF. In nucleotides, the CDR3 is TGCAGCGTCGCGACAGGGAGTGAGACCCAGTACTTC. Looking up the rest from reference TRBV29-1 and TRBJ2-5 gives the full variable domain: SAVISQKPSRDICQRGTSLTIQCQVDSQVTMMFWYRQQPGQSLTLIATANQGSEATYESGFVIDKFPISRPNLTFSTLTVSNMSPEDSSIYLCSVATGSETQYFGPGTRLLVL.

This clonotype was picked up many times. The chain couples TRBV5-1 to TRBJ2-7, with no clear D. The CDR3 is 14 residues long. The ends were cut back, 0 bases at V and 2 bases at J, with 9 bases in the middle. Per the germline V gene, CDR1 is SGHRS and CDR2 is YFSETQ. In nucleotides, the CDR3 is TGCGCCAGCAGCTTGGGAGACGGTACCTACGAGCAGTACTTC. Residues: CASSLGDGTYEQYF.

This clonotype was counted only a few times. This chain links TRBV13 with TRBJ1-3; TRBD1 agrees at 8 bases. Looked up from germline, CDR1 is PRHDT and CDR2 is FYEKMQ (reference sequence). V shed 5 bases, J shed 0 bases, and the junction held 3 bases outside the gene matches. CDR3 length equals 15 residues. The CDR3 here is CASSPRGLSGNTIYF. The DNA of the CDR3 is TGTGCCAGCAGCCCCAGGGGGCTCTCTGGAAACACCATATATTTT. Looking up the rest from reference TRBV13 and TRBJ1-3 gives the full variable domain: AAGVIQSPRHLIKEKRETATLKCYPIPRHDTVYWYQQGPGQDPQFLISFYEKMQSDKGSIPDRFSAQQFSDYHSELNMSSLELGDSALYFCASSPRGLSGNTIYFGEGSWLTVV.